This T cell receptor (beta chain) was recovered during a study of blood T cell repertoires in COVID-19. For the study at large: Acute and convalescent COVID-19 specimens originated in the United States, Italy and Spain. Sources were T cells, B-cell-depleted T cells, or PBMCs; the material itself was cDNA or gDNA.

Using immunoSEQ multiplex PCR, the repertoire was profiled, and TCRdb retains in-frame clones only, with some absent. The sample holds roughly 200,000 clones, about 83% seen once. The CDR3 totals 15 residues. Germline CDR1 is MNHEY and CDR2 is SMNVEV (reference sequence). V trimming: 5 bases; J trimming: 5 bases; junction bases outside the gene matches: 11. In its sample, this clone was seen a few times. The chain combines TRBV27 with TRBJ2-5; 7 bases align to TRBD2. Sequencing was done on a sample of peripheral blood. The sequence derives from a man between 40 and 49 years old with active or convalescent COVID-19. CDR3 sequence: CASSLREGRHETQYF. CDR3 nucleotides: TGTGCCAGCAGTCTCAGGGAGGGCCGGCACGAGACCCAGTACTTC.